Following are 29 T cell receptor beta chains from one sample sequenced in a study of blood T cell repertoires in COVID-19. The repertoire was sequenced with immunoSEQ multiplex PCR; TCRdb's copy has only in-frame clones and lacks some. The table lists about 130,000 clones, over 80% of them singletons, with about a sixth in the top ten. The sample was PBMCs or T cells enriched from blood (not recorded which). These receptors were taken from a man between 25 and 39 years old who had recovered from COVID-19.

The CDR3: CASSPEGGNEKLFF. The CDR3 bases are TGTGCCAGCTCACCGGAAGGAGGCAATGAAAAACTGTTTTTT. The chain has TRBV18 and TRBJ1-4; D is uncertain. Germline V lookup: CDR1 KGHSH, CDR2 LQKENI. CDR3 size: 14 residues. V was trimmed by 3 bases and J by 5 bases, leaving 10 bases between them.

This clone was seen a handful of times. CDR3 loop: CASSWGMGLVGEQFF. CDR3 nucleotides: TGTGCCAGCAGTTGGGGGATGGGACTAGTTGGTGAGCAGTTCTTC. This chain joins TRBV27 and TRBJ2-1; TRBD2 agrees at 8 bases. Germline CDR1 MNHEY, CDR2 SMNVEV (reference sequence). V lost 4 bases to trimming and J lost 9 bases; unmatched junction nucleotides: 11. The CDR3 has 15 amino acids.

CDR3 nucleotides: TGTGCCAGCAGTCGCCGGGACACAGAGACCCAGTACTTC. It codes for CASSRRDTETQYF. J is TRBJ2-5 and V is TRBV6-2 or TRBV6-3, with D perhaps TRBD1 (6 bases). The CDR3 runs to 13 residues. The V end lost 5 bases, the J end lost 4 bases, and 11 bases lay between the germline ends. From germline, CDR1 is MNHEY and CDR2 SVGEGT.

The chain links TRBV5-1 to TRBJ2-7; 7 nucleotides line up with TRBD1. V trimming: 1 base; J trimming: 7 bases; junction bases outside the gene matches: 11. The CDR3 has 15 residues. Germline CDR1 is SGHRS and CDR2 is YFSETQ. The CDR3 reads CASSLLGGPSEEQYF. For the CDR3, the DNA is TGCGCCAGCAGCTTGCTAGGGGGCCCATCGGAGGAGCAGTACTTC.

The chain combines TRBV18 with TRBJ2-7; 8 nucleotides align to TRBD1. V lost 4 bases, J lost 5 bases, and 22 bases stayed unmatched. The CDR3 spans 19 residues. CDR1 is KGHSH, CDR2 LQKENI, per germline. CDR3 in DNA: TGTGCCAGCTCACTAGACAACGGACAGGGCCCCGGATCGTCAAACGAGCAGTACTTC. This translates into CASSLDNGQGPGSSNEQYF.

The chain combines TRBV5-1 with TRBJ2-5, with 8 bases identical to TRBD1. The V gene end was trimmed by 4 bases and the J gene end by 2 bases; junction bases not matched to a gene: 7. This CDR3 spans 15 amino acids. Looked up from germline, CDR1 is SGHRS and CDR2 is YFSETQ. CDR3: CASSLQTGDQETQYF. For the CDR3, the DNA is TGCGCCAGCAGCCTACAGACAGGGGATCAAGAGACCCAGTACTTC.

The rearrangement joins TRBV7-2 to TRBJ1-5; D might be TRBD1 (5 bases). Germline V gives CDR1 SGHTA, CDR2 FQGNSA. Trimming shortened V by 5 bases and J by 2 bases, and 13 bases separated the two germline ends. There are 15 residues in the CDR3. The CDR3 DNA reads as TGTGCCAGCAGCCCCTTAGGCAGGGGCAATCAGCCCCAGCATTTT. Protein: CASSPLGRGNQPQHF.

In DNA, the CDR3 is TGTGCCAGCAGCCCTACCGGGACAGGGTATGGGCAGCCCCAGCATTTT. Protein: CASSPTGTGYGQPQHF. The rearrangement joins TRBV2 to TRBJ1-5, with 9 bases identical to TRBD1. The CDR3 loop spans 16 amino acids. J lost 7 bases, V lost 6 bases, and 13 bases had no gene match. Germline values: CDR1 SNHLY, CDR2 FYNNEI. The full variable domain, in which reference TRBV2 and TRBJ1-5 provide the parts outside the CDR3, is EPEVTQTPSHQVTQMGQEVILRCVPISNHLYFYWYRQILGQKVEFLVSFYNNEISEKSEIFDDQFSVERPDGSNFTLKIRSTKLEDSAMYFCASSPTGTGYGQPQHFGDGTRLSIL.

The V call is TRBV11-2, the J call TRBJ1-1, with D hard to call. With 3 bases removed from V and 6 bases from J, the gap between germline ends came to 11 bases. The CDR3 loop spans 13 amino acids. Germline V lookup: CDR1 SGHAT, CDR2 FQNNGV. This chain's CDR3 is CASSFLREAEAFF. For the CDR3, the DNA is TGTGCCAGCAGCTTTCTAAGGGAGGCTGAAGCTTTCTTT.

This clone was seen a few times. The rearrangement uses TRBV6-5 and TRBJ2-7; TRBD2 matches 14 bases. Germline V gives CDR1 MNHEY, CDR2 SVGAGI. The V and J ends lost 4 bases and 4 bases, in that order; junction bases with no gene match: 6. This CDR3 has 16 residues. CDR3 region: CASSSGTSGSGYEQYF. In DNA, the CDR3 is TGTGCCAGCAGTTCCGGGACTAGCGGGAGCGGATACGAGCAGTACTTC.

CDR3 sequence (DNA): TGCGCCAGCAGCGACGCGGGGGCAATGAGCGGGGAGCTGTTTTTT. It specifies CASSDAGAMSGELFF. The J gene is TRBJ2-2, the V gene TRBV5-1; possible D gene TRBD2, 7 bases. The CDR3 sequence is 15 residues long. The germline V and J ends were trimmed by 4 bases and 7 bases, with 17 bases remaining between them. The germline CDR1 and CDR2 sequences are SGHRS and YFSETQ.

The chain uses TRBV11-3 and TRBJ2-2; 8 positions match TRBD2. V shed 8 bases and J 5 bases; nucleotides not matched to a gene: 7. In germline, CDR1 is SGHNT, CDR2 YENEEA. This CDR3 comprises 14 residues. The CDR3 DNA sequence: TGTGCCAGCTCCCCGGGAGGGCAGACCGGGGAGCTGTTTTTT. Protein sequence: CASSPGGQTGELFF.

This chain connects TRBV19 to TRBJ2-1; 7 bases are shared with TRBD1. This CDR3 comprises 14 residues. The germline CDR1 and CDR2 sequences are LNHDA and SQIVND (reference sequence). Germline trimming cut 5 bases from V and 4 bases from J; bases unmatched to any gene: 5. The CDR3 DNA reads TGTGCCAGTAGTCTTGGGACAGTTTACAATGAGCAGTTCTTC. This encodes CASSLGTVYNEQFF.

The V gene is TRBV7-9, the J gene TRBJ2-5; 9 bases agree with TRBD2. This CDR3 has 18 residues. Germline lookup yields CDR1 SEHNR and CDR2 FQNEAQ (reference sequence). After removal of 5 bases from V and 2 bases from J, the junction contained 15 bases not matched to a gene. This CDR3 reads CASSTQMRTSDFQETQYF. CDR3 coding DNA: TGTGCCAGCAGCACCCAAATGAGGACTAGCGATTTTCAAGAGACCCAGTACTTC.

This chain links TRBV3-1 (or the pseudogene TRBV3-2) with TRBJ2-3; 7 bases match TRBD2. V gave up 0 bases and J gave up 3 bases; unmatched junction bases: 6. Germline-derived CDR1 and CDR2 are LGHDT and YNNKEL (reference sequence). The CDR3 has 16 amino acids. Written as DNA, the CDR3 is TGTGCCAGCAGCCAAGATGTGGGAGGGACGACAGATACGCAGTATTTT. As protein: CASSQDVGGTTDTQYF.

The chain joins TRBV6-1 to TRBJ1-1, with D possibly TRBD1 on 5 matching bases. The CDR3 is 14 amino acids. Trimming shortened V by 1 base and J by 1 base, and 7 bases separated the two germline ends. The germline V gene encodes CDR1 MNHNS and CDR2 SASEGT. The CDR3 region is CASSEVRGNTEAFF. The DNA for the CDR3 is TGTGCCAGCAGTGAAGTTAGGGGGAACACTGAAGCTTTCTTT.

The gene calls are TRBV19 and TRBJ1-4, with a possible D match to TRBD1 (5 bases). Per the germline V gene, CDR1 is LNHDA and CDR2 is SQIVND (reference sequence). The CDR3 totals 15 residues. With 3 bases removed from V and 7 bases from J, the gap between germline ends came to 15 bases. The CDR3 nucleotides are TGTGCCAGTAGTATGGCGGGCGGGGCGAGTGAAAAACTGTTTTTT. This gives the protein CASSMAGGASEKLFF.

The chain uses TRBV27 and TRBJ2-7; D perhaps matches TRBD1 (6 bases). Deletions cut 8 bases from V and 7 bases from J, with 12 bases between. In germline, CDR1 is MNHEY, CDR2 SMNVEV (reference sequence). The CDR3 contains 11 residues. The CDR3 nucleotides are TGTGCCAGCCCCCCCAGGGGAGAGCAGTACTTC. Its translation: CASPPRGEQYF.

The chain is built from TRBV5-5 and TRBJ2-3; 10 bases agree with TRBD1. This CDR3 has 15 residues. Per the germline V gene, CDR1 is SGHKS and CDR2 is YYEKEE (reference sequence). The V gene end was trimmed by 4 bases and the J gene end by 6 bases; junction bases not matched to a gene: 8. This CDR3 reads CASSTGTGVGDTQYF. CDR3 nucleotide sequence: TGTGCCAGCAGCACCGGGACAGGGGTAGGGGATACGCAGTATTTT. The full variable domain, with the rest looked up from reference TRBV5-5 and TRBJ2-3, is DAGVTQSPTHLIKTRGQQVTLRCSPISGHKSVSWYQQVLGQGPQFIFQYYEKEERGRGNFPDRFSARQFPNYSSELNVNALLLGDSALYLCASSTGTGVGDTQYFGPGTRLTVL.

V gene TRBV5-1 combines with J gene TRBJ2-3, with 7 bases lining up with TRBD1. Losses at the gene ends were 6 bases for V and 4 bases for J; bases not matched to a gene: 8. Germline CDR1 SGHRS, CDR2 YFSETQ. This CDR3 region has 14 residues. CDR3 nucleotides: TGCGCCAGCACCCCGGGACAGAGGTCAGATACGCAGTATTTT. Protein product: CASTPGQRSDTQYF.

Only one count was recorded for this clone. This chain links TRBV4-2 with TRBJ2-3; D is ambiguous. The CDR3 extends over 12 amino acids. Per the germline V gene, CDR1 is LGHNA and CDR2 is YNFKEQ. Trimming took off 4 bases at V and 5 bases at J, with 7 bases between the two ends. The CDR3 loop is CASSPPQDTQYF. The CDR3 coding sequence is TGTGCCAGCAGCCCCCCCCAAGATACGCAGTATTTT.

The J gene is TRBJ2-1, the V gene TRBV7-9; tentatively, D is TRBD2 (6 bases). CDR1 SEHNR and CDR2 FQNEAQ come from the germline V gene (reference sequence). The V end lost 5 bases, the J end lost 6 bases, and 20 bases lay between the germline ends. This CDR3 region has 16 residues. The CDR3 loop reads CASSLTTSGGVNEQFF. CDR3 sequence (DNA): TGTGCCAGCAGCCTCACCACCAGCGGAGGGGTCAATGAGCAGTTCTTC.

This clone was detected many times. This chain joins TRBV5-1 and TRBJ1-5, with D possibly TRBD1 on 5 matching bases. This CDR3 spans 15 amino acids. Trimming removed 1 base from V and 0 bases from J, with 8 bases in between. Germline CDR1 is SGHRS and CDR2 is YFSETQ. CDR3 sequence reads: CASSLSGDSNQPQHF. The CDR3 DNA is TGCGCCAGCAGCTTGTCGGGGGATAGCAATCAGCCCCAGCATTTT.

The chain links TRBV6-5 to TRBJ1-5; weak D call: TRBD1 (5 bases). This CDR3 spans 16 amino acids. Germline V gives CDR1 MNHEY, CDR2 SVGAGI. Between the trimmed V and J ends, which lost 4 bases and 0 bases, there was a span of 13 bases. The CDR3, as DNA: TGTGCCAGCAGTTTAGGGGCATTTGGTAGCAATCAGCCCCAGCATTTT. It specifies CASSLGAFGSNQPQHF.

The chain couples TRBV10-2 to TRBJ1-4; 7 bases map to TRBD1. Per the germline V gene, CDR1 is WSHSY and CDR2 is SAAADI. V lost 6 bases, J lost 0 bases, and 10 bases stayed unmatched. The CDR3 is 17 amino acids. DNA of the CDR3: TGCGCCAGCAGGAACGAGGGGGCGCATGCAACTAATGAAAAACTGTTTTTT. Encoded protein: CASRNEGAHATNEKLFF.

The chain uses TRBV5-4 and TRBJ2-3; 7 positions match TRBD2. CDR1 is SGHNT, CDR2 YYREEE, per germline (reference sequence). The ends lost 4 bases at V and 4 bases at J; junction bases unmatched: 9. The CDR3 is 15 amino acids. CDR3 protein: CASSAGGSFADTQYF. CDR3 DNA sequence: TGTGCCAGCAGCGCCGGCGGGAGTTTCGCAGATACGCAGTATTTT.

The chain has TRBV2 and TRBJ2-2; TRBD1 matches 8 bases. The CDR3 runs to 14 residues. Germline V CDR1 and CDR2: SNHLY, FYNNEI. The junction had 4 bases not matched to a gene; V was cut back by 6 bases and J by 4 bases. CDR3 nucleotides: TGTGCCAGCAGGACAGGGGTTCGCACCGGGGAGCTGTTTTTT. Its protein is CASRTGVRTGELFF.

V is TRBV15 and J is TRBJ1-6, with D perhaps matching TRBD1 (6 bases). CDR1 is LNHNV and CDR2 is YYDKDF in the germline V gene (reference sequence). The CDR3 consists of 15 residues. Trimming took off 3 bases at V and 5 bases at J, with 11 bases between the two ends. The CDR3 loop reads CATSSTGINNSPLHF. The CDR3 coding sequence is TGTGCCACCAGCAGTACAGGGATAAATAATTCACCCCTCCACTTT.

This sequence joins TRBV18 and TRBJ1-3; perhaps TRBD1 as D (6 bases). The length of the CDR3 is 14 residues. V lost 1 base and J 11 bases, leaving 15 bases between the germline ends. In germline, CDR1 is KGHSH, CDR2 LQKENI. The CDR3 loop is CASSPQGDQIPIYF. In DNA, the CDR3 is TGTGCCAGCTCACCACAGGGGGACCAGATTCCCATATATTTT.